One and the same sample provided the 14 T cell receptor beta chains below, sequenced in a study of OX40 agonist ivuxolimab in advanced cancers. Produced via immunoSEQ multiplex PCR; TCRdb's table is partial and in-frame only. The sample holds around 82,000 clones, 88% seen once. Sequences were derived from CD4+ or CD8+ T cells sorted from blood, sampled in a trial of the OX40 agonist ivuxolimab. The receptor set was obtained from an adult with an advanced solid tumor such as melanoma, head and neck, liver or kidney cancer.

CDR3 sequence reads: CASSPQGGSNQPQHF. In DNA form, the CDR3 reads TGTGCCAGCAGCCCACAGGGGGGGAGCAATCAGCCCCAGCATTTT. The chain is built from TRBV6-5 and TRBJ1-5; 8 bases agree with TRBD1. V lost 6 bases and J lost 1; bases outside the gene matches: 5. CDR1 and CDR2 (germline): MNHEY, SVGAGI. The CDR3 runs 15 residues.

The V and J genes are TRBV9 and TRBJ1-2, with 8 bases aligning to TRBD1. Germline values: CDR1 SGDLS, CDR2 YYNGEE. With V trimmed by 4 bases and J by 4 bases, 12 bases remained unmatched. This CDR3 is 16 amino acids long. The CDR3 protein is CASSPYAGGSSYGYTF. Here the CDR3 DNA reads TGTGCCAGCAGCCCCTACGCAGGGGGCTCGTCCTATGGCTACACCTTC. Full variable domain (remainder filled in from reference TRBV9 and TRBJ1-2): DSGVTQTPKHLITATGQRVTLRCSPRSGDLSVYWYQQSLDQGLQFLIQYYNGEERAKGNILERFSAQQFPDLHSELNLSSLELGDSALYFCASSPYAGGSSYGYTFGSGTRLTVV.

The J gene is TRBJ1-1, the V gene TRBV11-2; the D gene is possibly TRBD1 (5 bases). CDR3 size: 14 residues. Germline CDR1 is SGHAT and CDR2 is FQNNGV. Trimming left V 5 bases short and J 1 base short, with 11 bases between. CDR3 DNA: TGTGCCAGCAGCCACAGGAGACAGAACACTGAAGCTTTCTTT. Residues: CASSHRRQNTEAFF.

This chain joins TRBV6-5 and TRBJ2-5; D is ambiguous. CDR1 MNHEY and CDR2 SVGAGI come from the germline V gene. The CDR3 is 14 amino acids. Trimming cost V 7 bases and J 3 bases, with 15 bases left between them. The CDR3 DNA is TGTGCCAGCAAATCCCCTTGGGGTGAAGAGACCCAGTACTTC. Translating it yields CASKSPWGEETQYF.

This clone appeared once. The CDR3 DNA is TGTGCCACCAGCAGAGATCAGCAGTACAATGAGCAGTTCTTC. Translated, it gives CATSRDQQYNEQFF. V and J are TRBV15 and TRBJ2-1; D not certain. Trimming left V 0 bases short and J 4 bases short, with 7 bases between. The germline gives CDR1 LNHNV, CDR2 YYDKDF (reference sequence). The CDR3 loop spans 14 amino acids. The entire variable domain, with the rest obtained from reference TRBV15 and TRBJ2-1, is as follows: DAMVIQNPRYQVTQFGKPVTLSCSQTLNHNVMYWYQQKSSQAPKLLFHYYDKDFNNEADTPDNFQSRRPNTSFCFLDIRSPGLGDTAMYLCATSRDQQYNEQFFGPGTRLTVL.

V gene TRBV18 combines with J gene TRBJ2-1; the D is unclear. The ends were cut back, 6 bases at V and 7 bases at J, with 10 bases in the middle. The germline gives CDR1 KGHSH, CDR2 LQKENI. The CDR3 runs 12 residues. CDR3 in amino acids: CASSPDVNEQFF. As DNA, the CDR3 is TGTGCCAGCTCCCCGGATGTGAATGAGCAGTTCTTC. The whole variable domain, remainder taken from reference TRBV18 and TRBJ2-1, is NAGVMQNPRHLVRRRGQEARLRCSPMKGHSHVYWYRQLPEEGLKFMVYLQKENIIDESGMPKERFSAEFPKEGPSILRIQQVVRGDSAAYFCASSPDVNEQFFGPGTRLTVL.

J is TRBJ1-2 and V is TRBV9, with D maybe TRBD1 (6 bases). The CDR3 consists of 12 residues. Germline V gives CDR1 SGDLS, CDR2 YYNGEE. The V and J ends lost 3 bases and 10 bases respectively, with 13 bases between them. CDR3 residues: CASSADRAHYTF. DNA for the CDR3: TGTGCCAGCAGCGCGGACAGAGCCCACTACACCTTC.

The V call is TRBV18, the J call TRBJ2-7; D not certain. The V gene's germline CDR1 is KGHSH and CDR2 LQKENI. Deletions cut 2 bases from V and 6 bases from J, with 8 bases between. CDR3 length: 12 residues. The CDR3 DNA follows: TGTGCCAGCTCACCAGTCAGTACCGAGCAGTACTTC. It yields the protein CASSPVSTEQYF.

This chain connects TRBV7-9 to TRBJ2-3; D may be TRBD1 or TRBD2 (6 bases each). Deletions cut 1 base from V and 1 base from J, with 9 bases between. In germline, CDR1 is SEHNR, CDR2 FQNEAQ (reference sequence). This CDR3 spans 15 amino acids. The CDR3 here is CASSLGRGGTDTQYF. In nucleotides, the CDR3 is TGTGCCAGCAGCTTAGGGAGGGGGGGCACAGATACGCAGTATTTT.

The V gene is TRBV5-5, the J gene TRBJ2-7; D possibly corresponds to TRBD2 (6 bases). V was shortened by 4 bases and J by 6 bases, with 23 bases between the two germline ends. This CDR3 comprises 16 residues. The V gene's germline CDR1 is SGHKS and CDR2 YYEKEE (reference sequence). CDR3 sequence reads: CASSPGVLAEGPEQYF. The CDR3 DNA sequence: TGTGCCAGCAGCCCAGGCGTGTTGGCGGAGGGGCCCGAGCAGTACTTC.

The chain combines TRBV9 with TRBJ2-2; no firm D call. This CDR3 is 15 amino acids long. V was clipped by 0 bases and J by 4 bases, with 10 bases between them. The germline V gene encodes CDR1 SGDLS and CDR2 YYNGEE. CDR3 amino acids: CASSVALLFTGELFF. CDR3 DNA sequence: TGTGCCAGCAGCGTAGCCCTCCTTTTCACCGGGGAGCTGTTTTTT.

J is TRBJ1-2 and V is TRBV19; D uncertain. In germline, CDR1 is LNHDA, CDR2 SQIVND (reference sequence). The V end lost 5 bases, the J end lost 2 bases, and 18 bases lay between the germline ends. The CDR3 contains 16 residues. This CDR3 is CASSSPPGRRNYGYTF. DNA of the CDR3: TGTGCCAGTAGTTCCCCCCCGGGCCGACGAAACTATGGCTACACCTTC.

The rearrangement joins TRBV5-1 to TRBJ2-7; D perhaps matches TRBD1 (6 bases). This CDR3 is built from 13 residues. Per the germline V gene, CDR1 is SGHRS and CDR2 is YFSETQ. The ends were cut back, 4 bases at V and 6 bases at J, with 14 bases in the middle. The CDR3 loop reads CASSTQGSTEQYF. As DNA, the CDR3 is TGCGCCAGCAGCACACAGGGATCGACCGAGCAGTACTTC.

The J gene is TRBJ1-1, the V gene TRBV19; D is unresolved. Germline V gene lookup returns CDR1 LNHDA and CDR2 SQIVND (reference sequence). The CDR3 consists of 14 residues. V was pared by 7 bases and J by 2 bases, with 14 bases between. CDR3 protein: CASKNWASNTEAFF. The CDR3 nucleotides read TGTGCCAGTAAGAATTGGGCCTCAAACACTGAAGCTTTCTTT.